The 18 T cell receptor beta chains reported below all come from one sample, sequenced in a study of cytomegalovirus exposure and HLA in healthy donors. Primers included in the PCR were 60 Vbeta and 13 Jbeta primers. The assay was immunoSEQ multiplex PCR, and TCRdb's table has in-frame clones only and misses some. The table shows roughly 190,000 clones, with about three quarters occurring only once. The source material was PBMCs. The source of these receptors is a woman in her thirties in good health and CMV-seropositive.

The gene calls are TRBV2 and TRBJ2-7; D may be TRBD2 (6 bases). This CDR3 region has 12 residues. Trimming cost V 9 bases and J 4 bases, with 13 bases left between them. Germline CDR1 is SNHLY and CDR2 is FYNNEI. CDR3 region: CARSSEGYEQYF. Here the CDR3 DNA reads TGTGCCAGGAGCTCGGAGGGGTACGAGCAGTACTTC.

The CDR3 DNA follows: TGTGCCAGCAGTTTAAGCAAACTGGGGACAGTCCAAGAGACCCAGTACTTC. Translating gives CASSLSKLGTVQETQYF. The chain recombines TRBV28 with TRBJ2-5; TRBD1 agrees at 7 bases. The length of the CDR3 is 17 residues. CDR1 MDHEN and CDR2 SYDVKM come from the germline V gene. Trimming at V came to 2 bases and at J to 1 base, leaving 10 bases not matched to a gene.

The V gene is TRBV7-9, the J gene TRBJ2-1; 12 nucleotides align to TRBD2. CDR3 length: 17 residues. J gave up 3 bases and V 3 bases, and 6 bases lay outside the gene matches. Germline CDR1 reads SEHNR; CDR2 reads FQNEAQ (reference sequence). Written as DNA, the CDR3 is TGTGCCAGCAGCTTCCTTCAGACTAGCGGGGGCTACAATGAGCAGTTCTTC. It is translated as CASSFLQTSGGYNEQFF.

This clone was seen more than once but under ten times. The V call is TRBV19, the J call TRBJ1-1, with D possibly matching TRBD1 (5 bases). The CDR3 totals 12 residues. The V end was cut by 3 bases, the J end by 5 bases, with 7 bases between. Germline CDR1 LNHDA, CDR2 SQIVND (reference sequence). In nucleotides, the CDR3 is TGTGCCAGTAGTATGGGGGGGACTGAAGCTTTCTTT. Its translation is CASSMGGTEAFF.

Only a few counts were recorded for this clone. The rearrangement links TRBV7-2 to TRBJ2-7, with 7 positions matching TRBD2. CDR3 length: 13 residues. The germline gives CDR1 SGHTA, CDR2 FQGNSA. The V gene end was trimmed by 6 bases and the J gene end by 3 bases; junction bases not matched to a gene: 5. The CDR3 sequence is CASSPRGGYEQYF. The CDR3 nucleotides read TGTGCCAGCAGTCCCCGCGGGGGCTACGAGCAGTACTTC. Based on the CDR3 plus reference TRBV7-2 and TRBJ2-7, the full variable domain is GAGVSQSPSNKVTEKGKDVELRCDPISGHTALYWYRQSLGQGLEFLIYFQGNSAPDKSGLPSDRFSAERTGGSVSTLTIQRTQQEDSAVYLCASSPRGGYEQYFGPGTRLTVT.

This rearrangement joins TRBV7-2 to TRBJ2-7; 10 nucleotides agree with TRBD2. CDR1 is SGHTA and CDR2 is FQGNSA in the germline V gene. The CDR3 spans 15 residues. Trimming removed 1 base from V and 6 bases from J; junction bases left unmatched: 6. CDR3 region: CASSLDGLAGVEQYF. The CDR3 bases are TGTGCCAGCAGCTTAGATGGGCTAGCGGGGGTCGAGCAGTACTTC.

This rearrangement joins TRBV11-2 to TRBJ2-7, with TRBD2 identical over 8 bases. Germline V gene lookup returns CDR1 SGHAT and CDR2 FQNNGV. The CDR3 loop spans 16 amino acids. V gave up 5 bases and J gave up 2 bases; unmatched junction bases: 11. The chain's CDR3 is CASSGRRGRSPYEQYF. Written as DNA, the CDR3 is TGTGCCAGCAGCGGACGTCGCGGGAGGAGCCCCTACGAGCAGTACTTC.

The CDR3 loop is CASSLTGSGNTIYF. The CDR3, as DNA: TGTGCCAGCAGCTTAACCGGGTCTGGAAACACCATATATTTT. The chain combines TRBV11-2 with TRBJ1-3; D gene uncertain. The CDR3 contains 14 residues. Germline V gene lookup returns CDR1 SGHAT and CDR2 FQNNGV. V lost 2 bases and J 1 base, leaving 6 bases between the germline ends. The full variable domain, in which reference TRBV11-2 and TRBJ1-3 provide the parts outside the CDR3, is EAGVAQSPRYKIIEKRQSVAFWCNPISGHATLYWYQQILGQGPKLLIQFQNNGVVDDSQLPKDRFSAERLKGVDSTLKIQPAKLEDSAVYLCASSLTGSGNTIYFGEGSWLTVV.

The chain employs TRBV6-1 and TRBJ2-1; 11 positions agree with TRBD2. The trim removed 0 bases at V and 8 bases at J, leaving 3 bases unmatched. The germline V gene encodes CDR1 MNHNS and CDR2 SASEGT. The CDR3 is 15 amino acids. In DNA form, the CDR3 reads TGTGCCAGCAGTGAAGCTAGCGGGGGGGCGTATGAGCAGTTCTTC. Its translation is CASSEASGGAYEQFF.

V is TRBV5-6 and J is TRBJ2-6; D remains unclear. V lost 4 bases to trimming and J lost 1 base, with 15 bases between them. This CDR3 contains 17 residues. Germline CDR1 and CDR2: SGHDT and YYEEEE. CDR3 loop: CASSPTGRLSGANVLTF. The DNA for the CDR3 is TGTGCCAGCAGCCCCACTGGTCGGTTGTCTGGGGCCAACGTCCTGACTTTC.

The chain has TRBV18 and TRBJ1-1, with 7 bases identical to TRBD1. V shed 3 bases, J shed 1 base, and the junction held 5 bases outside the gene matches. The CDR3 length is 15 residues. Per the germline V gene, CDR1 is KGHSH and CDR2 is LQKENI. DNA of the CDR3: TGTGCCAGCTCACCGATGACAGGGCAGAACACTGAAGCTTTCTTT. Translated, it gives CASSPMTGQNTEAFF.

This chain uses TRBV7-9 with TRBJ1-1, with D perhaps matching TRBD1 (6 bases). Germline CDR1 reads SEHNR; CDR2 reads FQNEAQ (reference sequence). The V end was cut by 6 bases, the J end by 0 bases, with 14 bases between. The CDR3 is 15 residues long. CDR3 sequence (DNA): TGTGCCAGCAGTTTCAGGGGCTTAATGAACACTGAAGCTTTCTTT. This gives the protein CASSFRGLMNTEAFF.

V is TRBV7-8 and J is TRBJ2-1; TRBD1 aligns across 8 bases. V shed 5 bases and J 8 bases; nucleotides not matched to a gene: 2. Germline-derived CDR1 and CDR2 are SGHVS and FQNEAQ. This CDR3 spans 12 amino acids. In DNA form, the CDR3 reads TGTGCCAGCAGCCGGACAGGGTATGAGCAGTTCTTC. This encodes CASSRTGYEQFF.

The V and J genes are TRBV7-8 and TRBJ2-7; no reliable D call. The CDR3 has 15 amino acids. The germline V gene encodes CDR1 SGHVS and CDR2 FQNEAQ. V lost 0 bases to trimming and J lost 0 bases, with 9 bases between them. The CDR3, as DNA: TGTGCCAGCAGCTTAGCCTCGTCTACCTCCTACGAGCAGTACTTC. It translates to CASSLASSTSYEQYF. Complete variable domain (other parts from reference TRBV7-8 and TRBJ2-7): GAGVSQSPRYKVAKRGQDVALRCDPISGHVSLFWYQQALGQGPEFLTYFQNEAQLDKSGLPSDRFFAERPEGSVSTLKIQRTQQEDSAVYLCASSLASSTSYEQYFGPGTRLTVT.

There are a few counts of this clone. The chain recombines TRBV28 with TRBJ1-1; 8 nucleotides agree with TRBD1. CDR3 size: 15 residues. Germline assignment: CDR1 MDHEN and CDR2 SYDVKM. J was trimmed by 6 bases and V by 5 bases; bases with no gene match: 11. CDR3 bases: TGTGCCAGCAGTGTACTAAGACAGGGGAGGCCTGAAGCTTTCTTT. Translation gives CASSVLRQGRPEAFF.

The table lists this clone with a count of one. The DNA for the CDR3 is TGTGCCAGCAGCCCTACGCCTAACAGTAAAGAGACCCAGTACTTC. It translates to CASSPTPNSKETQYF. The J gene is TRBJ2-5, the V gene TRBV5-5; D is unresolved. Germline loops: CDR1 SGHKS, CDR2 YYEKEE (reference sequence). This CDR3 is built from 15 residues. V lost 4 bases, J lost 3 bases, and 16 bases lay in between.

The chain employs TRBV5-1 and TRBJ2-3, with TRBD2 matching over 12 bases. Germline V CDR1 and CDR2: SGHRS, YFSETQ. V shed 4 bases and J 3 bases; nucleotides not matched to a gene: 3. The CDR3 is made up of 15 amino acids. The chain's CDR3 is CASSPTSGGTDTQYF. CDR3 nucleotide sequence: TGCGCCAGCAGCCCGACTAGCGGGGGTACAGATACGCAGTATTTT.

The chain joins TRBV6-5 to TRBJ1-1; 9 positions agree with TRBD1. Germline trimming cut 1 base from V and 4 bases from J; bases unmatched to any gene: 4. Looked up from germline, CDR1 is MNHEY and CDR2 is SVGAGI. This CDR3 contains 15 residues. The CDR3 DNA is TGTGCCAGCAGTTACTTCCACAGGGGGCTCACTGAAGCTTTCTTT. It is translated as CASSYFHRGLTEAFF.